This TCR beta chain is drawn from a study of shared clonotypes between healthy human individuals. At the level of the study: There were three CD4 naive, three CD4 memory, two CD8 naive and one CD8 memory plates per donor. General observations from the study: Relative to memory subsets, naive subsets generally showed larger estimated richness. Relative to their counterparts shared across all four donors, non-shared clonotypes exhibited diminished generation probabilities.

The CDR3 length is 15 residues. The germline gives CDR1 MNHEY, CDR2 SVGAGI. Trimming cost V 10 bases and J 6 bases; bases outside gene matches: 14. On sorted subsets, replicate PCRs used about 0.2 ug DNA, or 25,000 to 35,000 T cell genomes. Here immunoSEQ multiplex PCR was the method, and the copy in TCRdb shows in-frame clones only, minus some. This sample has around 550,000 clones; approximately 95% occur once, and the top ten carry around 0.12%. The count of this clone is one. Its antigen is unidentified. As defined, naive CD8 cells were CD45RO-negative and positively selected for CCR7, with terminally differentiated effector memory CD45RA+ cells excluded.

The sample consisted of naive CD8+ T cells sorted from blood. This chain connects TRBV6-5 to TRBJ1-2; TRBD1 agrees at 10 bases. The source is a woman under 40 in good health. The DNA of the CDR3 is TGTGCCACCATCCAAATAGGACAGGGGGAGGATGGCTACACCTTC. Its translation: CATIQIGQGEDGYTF.